The 6 T cell receptor beta chains below were found in one sample sequenced in a study of blood T cell repertoires in COVID-19. The table came from immunoSEQ multiplex PCR; TCRdb's copy has only in-frame clones and leaves some out. The sample lists approximately 50,000 clones, around 87% seen once, with about 5% in the top ten. Source material: peripheral blood. Source of these receptors: a human donor in a cohort sampled during active COVID-19.

V usage is TRBV7-9 and J usage is TRBJ2-7; 8 bases fit TRBD1. The germline gives CDR1 SEHNR, CDR2 FQNEAQ (reference sequence). CDR3 length: 14 residues. Trimming removed 4 bases from V and 4 bases from J; junction bases left unmatched: 6. The CDR3 DNA is TGTGCCAGCAGCTCCCCAGGGGGCCCATACGAGCAGTACTTC. As protein: CASSSPGGPYEQYF.

This CDR3 is CASSLVVPAGGYTF. CDR3 sequence (DNA): TGCGCCAGCAGCTTGGTCGTACCAGCGGGTGGCTACACCTTC. The J gene is TRBJ1-2, the V gene TRBV5-1; D not certain. Germline loops: CDR1 SGHRS, CDR2 YFSETQ. The V end lost 0 bases, the J end lost 7 bases, and 13 bases lay between the germline ends. CDR3 length: 14 residues. The full variable domain, rest sourced from reference TRBV5-1 and TRBJ1-2, is KAGVTQTPRYLIKTRGQQVTLSCSPISGHRSVSWYQQTPGQGLQFLFEYFSETQRNKGNFPGRFSGRQFSNSRSEMNVSTLELGDSALYLCASSLVVPAGGYTFGSGTRLTVV.

V and J are TRBV9 and TRBJ1-5, with TRBD1 matching over 9 bases. CDR1 is SGDLS, CDR2 YYNGEE, per germline. V lost 3 bases and J lost 7; bases outside the gene matches: 5. This CDR3 is built from 14 residues. The CDR3 region has the DNA TGTGCCAGCAGCGACGGGACAGGGTACCAGCCCCAGCATTTT. This gives the protein CASSDGTGYQPQHF.

The rearrangement uses TRBV13 and TRBJ2-1, with 7 bases identical to TRBD2. V was pared by 8 bases and J by 8 bases, with 21 bases of the junction left unmatched. CDR1 PRHDT and CDR2 FYEKMQ come from the germline V gene (reference sequence). The CDR3 loop spans 17 amino acids. CDR3 protein: CASGRRAGTTVWDEQFF. The CDR3 DNA reads TGTGCCAGCGGCCGAAGAGCCGGGACTACAGTTTGGGATGAGCAGTTCTTC.

V and J are TRBV30 and TRBJ2-1; possibly TRBD1 for D (5 bases). CDR1 GTSNPN and CDR2 SVGIG come from the germline V gene (reference sequence). The CDR3 has 12 amino acids. The ends were cut back, 0 bases at V and 8 bases at J, with 8 bases in the middle. This CDR3 is CAWSVLGHEQFF. In DNA form, the CDR3 reads TGTGCCTGGAGTGTACTGGGGCATGAGCAGTTCTTC.

This clone was seen more than once but under ten times. Other DNA sequences in this sample translate to the same CDR3. The CDR3 loop reads CAWSVQGNQPQHF. The CDR3 DNA is TGTGCCTGGAGTGTGCAGGGCAATCAGCCCCAGCATTTT. The chain combines TRBV30 with TRBJ1-5; D not resolved. Trimming removed 0 bases at V and 2 bases at J, with 5 bases between. The length of the CDR3 is 13 residues. CDR1 and CDR2 (germline): GTSNPN, SVGIG (reference sequence).